This T cell receptor (beta chain) was sequenced during a study of blood T cell repertoires in COVID-19. V was cut by 2 bases and J by 5 bases, with 3 bases left in between. Germline CDR1 and CDR2: SGHAT and FQNNGV. CDR3 length equals 11 residues. Authors' analysis steps: Estimates of nucleated cell counts were drawn from the amplification of reference gene primers. Sequenced by immunoSEQ multiplex PCR; TCRdb stores in-frame clones only, minus some. V, J and clone size derive from that table, while D and trimming were established from the DNA sequence. The sample has approximately 140,000 clones, around four fifths seen once. Participant ages covered about 18 to 100 years across about 22 US areas. Participants' reported clinical history set cohort assignment.

This TCR was recovered from a man aged 40-49 years with acute COVID-19. Source material: PBMCs or T cells enriched from blood (not recorded which). This chain uses TRBV11-2 with TRBJ1-1; D remains unclear. CDR3 sequence (DNA): TGTGCCAGCAGCTTATATACTGAAGCTTTCTTT. Protein sequence: CASSLYTEAFF.